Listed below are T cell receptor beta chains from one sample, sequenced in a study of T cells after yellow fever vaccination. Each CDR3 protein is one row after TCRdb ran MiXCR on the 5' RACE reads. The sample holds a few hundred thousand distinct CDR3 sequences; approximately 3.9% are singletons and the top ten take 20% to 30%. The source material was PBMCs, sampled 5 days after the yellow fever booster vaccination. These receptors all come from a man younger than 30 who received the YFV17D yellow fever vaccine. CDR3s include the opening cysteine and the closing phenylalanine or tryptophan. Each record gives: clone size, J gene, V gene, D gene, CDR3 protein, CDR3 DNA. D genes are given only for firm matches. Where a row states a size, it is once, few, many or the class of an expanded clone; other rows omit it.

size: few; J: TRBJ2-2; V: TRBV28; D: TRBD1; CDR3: CASSLSDRRAGELFF; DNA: TGTGCCAGCAGTTTATCGGACAGGCGGGCCGGGGAGCTGTTTTTT
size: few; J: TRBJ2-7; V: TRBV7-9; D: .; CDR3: CASSLPGSGEQYF; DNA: TGTGCCAGCAGCTTACCGGGGTCGGGTGAGCAGTACTTC
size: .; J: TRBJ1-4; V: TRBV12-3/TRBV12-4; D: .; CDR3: CASKRGVEKLFF; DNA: TGTGCCAGCAAGCGGGGAGTCGAAAAACTGTTTTTT
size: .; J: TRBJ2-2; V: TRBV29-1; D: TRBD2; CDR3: CSVENPSGVELFF; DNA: TGCAGCGTTGAAAACCCTAGCGGGGTGGAGCTGTTTTTT
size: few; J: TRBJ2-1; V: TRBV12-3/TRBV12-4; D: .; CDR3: CASSRTTSYNEQFF; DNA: TGTGCCAGCAGTCGGACAACCTCCTACAATGAGCAGTTCTTC
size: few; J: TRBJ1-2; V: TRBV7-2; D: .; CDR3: CASSSGQFYGYTF; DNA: TGTGCCAGCAGCTCCGGACAGTTCTATGGCTACACCTTC
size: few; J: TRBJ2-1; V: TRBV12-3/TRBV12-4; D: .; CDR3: CASSPGGINEQFF; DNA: TGTGCCAGCAGTCCCGGGGGTATCAATGAGCAGTTCTTC
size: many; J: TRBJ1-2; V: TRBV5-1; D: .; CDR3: CASSPGEFGYGYTF; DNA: TGCGCCAGCAGCCCTGGAGAGTTCGGCTATGGCTACACCTTC
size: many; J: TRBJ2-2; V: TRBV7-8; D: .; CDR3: CASREWGRDTGELFF; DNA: TGTGCCAGCAGGGAATGGGGGAGAGACACCGGGGAGCTGTTTTTT
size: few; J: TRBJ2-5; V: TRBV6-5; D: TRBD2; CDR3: CASSRGTSGLSETQYF; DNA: TGTGCCAGCAGTCGGGGGACTAGCGGGCTCTCAGAGACCCAGTACTTC
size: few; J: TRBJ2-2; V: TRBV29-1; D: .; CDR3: CSVEQGELFF; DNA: TGCAGCGTTGAACAGGGGGAGCTGTTTTTT
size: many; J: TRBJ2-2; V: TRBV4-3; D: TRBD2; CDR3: CASSRNQRGDTGELFF; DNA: TGCGCCAGCAGCCGCAACCAGCGGGGAGACACCGGGGAGCTGTTTTTT
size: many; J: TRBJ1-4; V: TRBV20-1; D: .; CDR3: CSASPQGTNEKLFF; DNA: TGCAGTGCTAGTCCCCAGGGAACTAATGAAAAACTGTTTTTT
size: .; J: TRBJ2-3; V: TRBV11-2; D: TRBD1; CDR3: CASSFFIRTGESDTQYF; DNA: TGTGCCAGCAGCTTCTTTATAAGGACAGGGGAGTCGGATACGCAGTATTTT
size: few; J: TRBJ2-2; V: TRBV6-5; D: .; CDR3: CASRQSWGPSRGTGELFF; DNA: TGTGCCAGCAGACAGAGTTGGGGGCCCTCAAGGGGGACCGGGGAGCTGTTTTTT
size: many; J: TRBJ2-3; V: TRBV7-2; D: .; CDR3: CASSSGVRGRTDTQYF; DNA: TGTGCCAGCAGCTCCGGGGTGCGGGGCCGCACAGATACGCAGTATTTT
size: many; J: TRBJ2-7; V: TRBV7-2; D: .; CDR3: CASSPTGYEQYF; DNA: TGTGCCAGCAGCCCCACGGGCTACGAGCAGTACTTC
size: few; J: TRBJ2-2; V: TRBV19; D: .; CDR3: CASSIVGVGELFF; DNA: TGTGCCAGTAGTATAGTCGGCGTCGGGGAGCTGTTTTTT
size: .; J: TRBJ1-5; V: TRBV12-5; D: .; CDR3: CASGLSGGNQPQHF; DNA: TGTGCTAGTGGTTTGTCAGGGGGCAATCAGCCCCAGCATTTT
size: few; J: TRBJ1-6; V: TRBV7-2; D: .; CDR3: CASSLAPWLRRGDSPLHF; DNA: TGTGCCAGCAGCTTAGCGCCGTGGCTCCGCAGAGGAGATTCACCCCTCCACTTT
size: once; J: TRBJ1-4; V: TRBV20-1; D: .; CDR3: CSASSSTNEKLFF; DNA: TGCAGTGCTAGCTCCAGCACAAATGAAAAACTGTTTTTT
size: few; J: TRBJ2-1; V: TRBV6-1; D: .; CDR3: CASSEWESGWDEQFF; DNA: TGTGCCAGCAGTGAATGGGAGAGTGGCTGGGATGAGCAGTTCTTC
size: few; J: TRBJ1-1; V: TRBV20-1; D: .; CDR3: CSAPQGRFMNTEAFF; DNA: TGCAGTGCACCGCAGGGGAGGTTTATGAACACTGAAGCTTTCTTT
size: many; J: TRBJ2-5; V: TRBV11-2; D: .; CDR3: CASSSRTAEGTQYF; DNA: TGTGCCAGCAGCTCTCGGACAGCCGAGGGGACCCAGTACTTC
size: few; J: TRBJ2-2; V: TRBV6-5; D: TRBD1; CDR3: CASRMDRGNTGELFF; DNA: TGTGCCAGCAGGATGGACAGGGGGAACACCGGGGAGCTGTTTTTT
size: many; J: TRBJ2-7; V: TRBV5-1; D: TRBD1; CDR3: CASSLKGQGALGEQYF; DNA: TGCGCCAGCAGCTTGAAAGGACAGGGGGCTCTCGGGGAGCAGTACTTC
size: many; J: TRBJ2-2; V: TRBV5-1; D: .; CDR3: CASTPMVAGELFF; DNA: TGCGCCAGCACTCCCATGGTCGCCGGGGAGCTGTTTTTT
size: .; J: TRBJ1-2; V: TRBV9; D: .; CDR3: CASSVEAGYGYTF; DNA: TGTGCCAGCAGCGTAGAAGCAGGCTATGGCTACACCTTC
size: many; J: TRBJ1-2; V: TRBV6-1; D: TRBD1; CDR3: CASSEPGQGRVGYTF; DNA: TGTGCCAGCAGTGAGCCGGGACAGGGAAGAGTCGGCTACACCTTC
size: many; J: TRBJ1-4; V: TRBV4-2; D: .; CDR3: CASSQVGGSNEKLFF; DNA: TGTGCCAGCAGCCAAGTAGGGGGATCAAATGAAAAACTGTTTTTT
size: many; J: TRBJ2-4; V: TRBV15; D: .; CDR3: CATSRDFGQEAKNIQYF; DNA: TGTGCCACCAGCAGAGATTTCGGGCAAGAAGCCAAAAACATTCAGTACTTC
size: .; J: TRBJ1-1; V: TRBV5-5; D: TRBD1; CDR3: CASSLFMGQEAFF; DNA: TGTGCCAGCAGCTTGTTCATGGGACAGGAAGCTTTCTTT
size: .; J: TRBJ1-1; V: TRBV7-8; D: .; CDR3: CASSTWEGMNTEAFF; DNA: TGTGCCAGCAGCACTTGGGAGGGGATGAACACTGAAGCTTTCTTT
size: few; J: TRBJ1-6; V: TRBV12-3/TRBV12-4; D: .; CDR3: CASSLAGLNSPLHF; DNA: TGTGCCAGCAGTTTGGCAGGGCTAAATTCACCCCTCCACTTT
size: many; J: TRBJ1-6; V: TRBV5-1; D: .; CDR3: CASSLRSSSYNSPLHF; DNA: TGCGCCAGCAGCTTGCGTTCGAGCTCCTATAATTCACCCCTCCACTTT
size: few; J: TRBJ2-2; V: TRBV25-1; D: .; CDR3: CASSGHVGNTGELFF; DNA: TGTGCCAGCAGTGGCCATGTGGGGAACACCGGGGAGCTGTTTTTT
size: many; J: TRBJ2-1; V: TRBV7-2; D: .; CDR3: CASSSMIAQGRQFF; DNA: TGTGCCAGCAGCTCCATGATCGCGCAGGGTAGGCAGTTCTTC
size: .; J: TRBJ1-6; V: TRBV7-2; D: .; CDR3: CASSLVSGGLNSPLHF; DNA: TGTGCCAGCAGCTTAGTGTCGGGAGGCCTTAATTCACCCCTCCACTTT
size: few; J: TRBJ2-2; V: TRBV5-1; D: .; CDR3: CASSLGLAGPAGELFF; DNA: TGCGCCAGCAGCTTGGGACTTGCCGGGCCGGCCGGGGAGCTGTTTTTT
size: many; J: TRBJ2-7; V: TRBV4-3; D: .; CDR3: CASSQVGVGEQYF; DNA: TGCGCCAGCAGCCAAGTGGGGGTGGGCGAGCAGTACTTC
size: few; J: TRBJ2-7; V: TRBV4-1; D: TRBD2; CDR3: CASSQVTSGGSPYEQYF; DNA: TGCGCCAGCAGCCAAGTGACTAGCGGGGGCTCCCCCTACGAGCAGTACTTC
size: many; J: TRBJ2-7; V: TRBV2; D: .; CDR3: CASSERRAGPEQYF; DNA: TGTGCCAGCAGTGAACGTAGGGCTGGTCCCGAGCAGTACTTC
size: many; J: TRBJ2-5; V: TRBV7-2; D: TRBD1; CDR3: CASSLVDRGVEETQYF; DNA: TGTGCCAGCAGCTTAGTGGACAGGGGGGTTGAGGAGACCCAGTACTTC
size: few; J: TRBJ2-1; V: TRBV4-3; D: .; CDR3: CASSQDRVAYNEQFF; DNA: TGCGCCAGCAGCCAAGATAGGGTTGCGTACAATGAGCAGTTCTTC
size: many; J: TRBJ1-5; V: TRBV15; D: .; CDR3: CATSRDAVSQPQHF; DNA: TGTGCCACCAGCAGAGATGCGGTATCCCAGCCCCAGCATTTT
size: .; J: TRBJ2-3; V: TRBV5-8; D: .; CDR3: CASSLSRARTRTDTQYF; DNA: TGTGCCAGCAGCTTGTCTAGGGCCCGGACTCGCACAGATACGCAGTATTTT
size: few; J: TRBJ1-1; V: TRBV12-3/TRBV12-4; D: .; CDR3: CASSPNSLGTGAFF; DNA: TGTGCCAGCAGTCCTAATAGTCTGGGAACGGGGGCTTTCTTT
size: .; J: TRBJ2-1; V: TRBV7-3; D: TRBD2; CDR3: CASSLGPGRDEQFF; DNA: TGTGCCAGCAGCTTGGGACCTGGGAGGGATGAGCAGTTCTTC
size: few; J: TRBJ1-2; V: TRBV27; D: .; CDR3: CASSPREGVYGYTF; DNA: TGTGCCAGCAGTCCCCGGGAGGGGGTCTATGGCTACACCTTC
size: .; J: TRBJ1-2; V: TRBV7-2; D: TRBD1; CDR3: CASSSGQGGVGGYTF; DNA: TGTGCCAGCAGCTCGGGACAGGGGGGCGTAGGAGGCTACACCTTC
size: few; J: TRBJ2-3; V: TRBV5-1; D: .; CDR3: CASSLMAPDTQYF; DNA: TGCGCCAGCAGCTTGATGGCACCGGATACGCAGTATTTT